The entry that follows covers one TCR beta chain sequence. Its matching antigen is unknown. This entry belongs to a study of post-analysis software for immune sequencing data. Broader study findings: Roughly five TRBV segments appeared more often in patients than in controls, and TRBV5-6, TRBV5-1 and TRBV20-1 were among these.

The CDR3 length is 15 residues. Germline lookup yields CDR1 LNHDA and CDR2 SQIVND (reference sequence). Unique-molecular-identifier-tagged TCR beta cDNA libraries were used. TCRdb processed the PCR reads anew with MiXCR; each CDR3 protein has one entry. Counted here are about 460,000 distinct CDR3 sequences, 45% occurring once; the ten biggest clones make up 12%. This sequence joins TRBV19 and TRBJ2-4; 9 bases line up with TRBD2. The J call is in doubt because the DNA end fits TRBJ2-7 better. Sequencing input: blood. The receptor was isolated from a girl aged 5-17 years with multiple sclerosis. The CDR3 is CASSLRTSAIYEQYF. CDR3 bases: TGTGCCAGTAGTCTCCGGACTAGCGCAATCTACGAGCAGTACTTC.